This T cell receptor beta chain stems from a study of blood T cell repertoires in COVID-19. From germline, CDR1 is SGHTS and CDR2 YDEGEE. V lost 4 bases to trimming and J lost 0 bases; unmatched junction nucleotides: 4. The CDR3 extends over 15 amino acids. The study drew participants aged about 18 to 95 years from about two dozen US areas. Recovered status in Cohort 3 required two negative PCRs, clearance, or symptom resolution. Authors' analysis steps: Reference gene primer amplification gave nucleated cell count estimates. The repertoire was sequenced with immunoSEQ multiplex PCR; TCRdb's copy has only in-frame clones and lacks some. V and J calls and clone size come straight from that table; D and trimming were deduced from the DNA. The sample lists 250,000 or so clones, more than 75% occurring once. This clone showed up just a few times.

The V call is TRBV5-8, the J call TRBJ2-1; 7 bases map to TRBD1. The material sequenced was PBMCs or T cells enriched from blood (not recorded which). The TCR originated in a man aged 40-55 years who had recovered from COVID-19. In DNA form, the CDR3 reads TGTGCCAGCAGCACCGGGACAGACTCCTACAATGAGCAGTTCTTC. Translation gives CASSTGTDSYNEQFF.